The source of this TCR beta chain is a study of PD-1 blockade in classical Hodgkin lymphoma. As to this clone: Its antigen is still unknown.

Study results and limitations: Causes of the repertoire differences remain undefined, possibly disease activity or prior therapy. Newly diagnosed patients and complete responders had comparable diversity at baseline.

Every single patient, without exception, relapsed after autologous stem cell transplantation, and brentuximab vedotin exposure varied. Clones were read by immunoSEQ multiplex PCR, and TCRdb kept only the in-frame ones, dropping some. The profile shows 25,000 to 35,000 clones, under 70% of them singletons. The receptor comes from a human donor with classical Hodgkin lymphoma. The sequencing here drew on peripheral blood mononuclear cells (PBMCs), taken before the second cycle of nivolumab.

The CDR3 DNA reads TGTGCCAGCAGCACCAGGACGGCTTTCTTT. It specifies CASSTRTAFF. This chain links TRBV7-9 with TRBJ1-1; the D is unclear. The CDR3 loop spans 10 amino acids. Trimming pared 5 bases from V and 11 bases from J, leaving 9 bases between. Per the germline V gene, CDR1 is SEHNR and CDR2 is FQNEAQ (reference sequence).